This T cell receptor beta chain appears in the sequencing data of a study of monozygotic twins with cystic fibrosis. The germline gives CDR1 LGHNA, CDR2 YSLEER. Trimming at V came to 1 base and at J to 3 bases, leaving 2 bases not matched to a gene. The CDR3 contains 15 residues. Data came from immunoSEQ multiplex PCR; TCRdb stores just in-frame clones and leaves some out. The profile covers fewer than 25,000 clones, with around 87% appearing a single time and roughly 1.2% taken by the ten largest. The chain links TRBV4-3 to TRBJ2-3; 9 positions agree with TRBD1. Sequencing was carried out using blood. The TCR originated in a woman between 25 and 40 years old with cystic fibrosis. The DNA for the CDR3 is TGCGCCAGCAGCCAAGTGGGGACAGGGACAGATACGCAGTATTTT. Its protein product is CASSQVGTGTDTQYF.